This T cell receptor (beta chain) was identified during a study of blood T cell repertoires in COVID-19. Sequencing was performed with immunoSEQ multiplex PCR; in TCRdb, only in-frame clones are kept and a portion is missing. The table records around 33,000 clones, around 84% of them present only once. This CDR3 contains 16 residues. V lost 0 bases, J lost 5 bases, and 6 bases stayed unmatched. Germline lookup yields CDR1 SGHKS and CDR2 YYEKEE (reference sequence). This receptor was obtained from a man older than 75 with acute or convalescent COVID-19. The gene calls are TRBV5-5 and TRBJ2-1; 9 nucleotides match TRBD2. The sample was peripheral blood. The chain's CDR3 is CASSLEERGVNNEQFF. DNA for the CDR3: TGTGCCAGCAGCTTGGAAGAGCGGGGGGTTAACAATGAGCAGTTCTTC.